A single sample is the source of the 4 T cell receptor beta chains below, sequenced in a study of cytomegalovirus exposure and HLA in healthy donors. This table comes from immunoSEQ multiplex PCR, and its TCRdb copy is limited to in-frame clones, with some not included. This repertoire shows around 73,000 clones, 80% to 90% found once; its top ten account for around 4%. The sequenced sample consisted of PBMCs. These receptor sequences come from a woman aged 18-35 years in good health and CMV-seropositive.

The CDR3 nucleotides read TGTGCCAGCAGTTTATCTCTAGCGGGCGGAACCGGGGAGCTGTTTTTT. Protein sequence: CASSLSLAGGTGELFF. The chain carries TRBV27 and TRBJ2-2; 8 positions agree with TRBD2. Germline V lookup: CDR1 MNHEY, CDR2 SMNVEV (reference sequence). The CDR3 loop spans 16 amino acids. With V trimmed by 0 bases and J by 5 bases, 5 bases remained unmatched.

The gene calls are TRBV4-3 and TRBJ2-1; D is possibly TRBD1 (6 bases). The CDR3 loop spans 15 amino acids. CDR1 and CDR2 from the germline V gene are LGHNA and YSLEER. V was cut by 3 bases and J by 4 bases, with 13 bases left in between. The CDR3 loop is CASSQKAQGYNEQFF. The CDR3 region has the DNA TGCGCCAGCAGCCAGAAGGCCCAGGGGTACAATGAGCAGTTCTTC.

The chain recombines TRBV19 with TRBJ1-1; D gene uncertain. V was pared by 1 base and J by 1 base, with 10 bases between. The germline CDR1 and CDR2 sequences are LNHDA and SQIVND (reference sequence). This CDR3 is built from 15 residues. CDR3 DNA: TGTGCCAGTAGTATAGGGCTGATCCCGAACACTGAAGCTTTCTTT. Residues: CASSIGLIPNTEAFF.

The chain employs TRBV4-1 and TRBJ2-5, with 12 bases matching TRBD1. V shed 4 bases, J shed 5 bases, and the junction held 5 bases outside the gene matches. This CDR3 has 15 amino acids. Germline V lookup: CDR1 MGHRA, CDR2 YSYEKL. The CDR3 loop reads CASSPTGTGGETQYF. The CDR3 nucleotides read TGCGCCAGCAGCCCTACCGGGACAGGGGGCGAGACCCAGTACTTC.